Below are 23 T cell receptor beta chains sequenced from a single sample in a study of T cells in Graves' hyperthyroidism and ophthalmopathy. The TCR beta CDR3 regions underwent amplification using RNA transcripts as the source. During a first-round RT-PCR of the TCR CDR3, the HTBI primer set was used. TCRdb itself ran the multiplex PCR reads through MiXCR, one entry per CDR3 protein. Here the sample spans about 720,000 distinct CDR3 sequences, roughly a sixth being singletons. The sample was blood. The receptors come from a woman aged 50 to 60 with Graves' hyperthyroidism that later progressed to Graves' ophthalmopathy.

This clonotype was observed a handful of times. The V gene is TRBV7-3, the J gene TRBJ2-1; D is possibly TRBD2 (6 bases). V lost 1 base, J lost 2 bases, and 12 bases lay in between. The germline CDR1 and CDR2 sequences are SGHTA and FQGTGA. The CDR3 sequence is 16 residues long. The chain's CDR3 is CASSLKPGDPYNEQFF. CDR3 bases: TGTGCCAGCAGCTTAAAGCCGGGAGACCCCTACAATGAGCAGTTCTTC.

In the case of this clonotype: Germline and junction disagree at one end, which may indicate a read error. V and J are TRBV7-7 and TRBJ2-1; D not resolved. CDR3 size: 13 residues. Per the germline V gene, CDR1 is SSHAT and CDR2 is FNYEAQ (reference sequence). CDR3 residues: CASSLAPADEQFF. The DNA for the CDR3 is TGTGCTAGCAGCTTAGCCCCTGCCGATGAGCAGTTCTTC. Full variable domain (missing parts from reference TRBV7-7 and TRBJ2-1): GAGVSQSPRYKVTKRGQDVTLRCDPISSHATLYWYQQALGQGPEFLTYFNYEAQPDKSGLPSDRFSAERPEGSISTLTIQRTEQRDSAMYRCASSLAPADEQFFGPGTRLTVL.

This clonotype was seen repeatedly, ten times or more. This chain links TRBV4-1 with TRBJ1-2; 9 nucleotides line up with TRBD1. V gave up 5 bases and J gave up 2 bases; unmatched junction bases: 9. Germline V gene data show CDR1 as MGHRA and CDR2 as YSYEKL. The CDR3 totals 16 residues. Here the CDR3 DNA reads TGCGCCAGCAGCTCGTCGCCTGGGACAGGGAACTATGGCTACACCTTC. Protein sequence: CASSSSPGTGNYGYTF.

This clonotype was seen many times. The gene calls are TRBV12-3 or TRBV12-4 and TRBJ1-5; D gene uncertain. The CDR3 loop spans 14 amino acids. V shed 7 bases and J shed 0 bases, with 10 bases lying between them. The CDR3 sequence is CASTRGSSNQPQHF. CDR3 DNA: TGTGCCAGCACACGGGGAAGTAGCAATCAGCCCCAGCATTTT.

This chain joins TRBV19 and TRBJ1-5; no clear D gene. The CDR3 contains 14 residues. Germline V CDR1 and CDR2: LNHDA, SQIVND (reference sequence). Trimming took 5 bases from V and 4 from J, leaving 12 bases between them. The CDR3 nucleotides read TGTGCCAGTAGTTACGCCGGGAATAATCAGCCCCAGCATTTT. Translated, it gives CASSYAGNNQPQHF.

The chain links TRBV7-6 to TRBJ1-1; D is possibly TRBD1 (5 bases). Trimming left V 10 bases short and J 5 bases short, with 11 bases between. Per the germline V gene, CDR1 is SGHVS and CDR2 is FNYEAQ. The CDR3 loop spans 11 amino acids. The CDR3 DNA reads as TGTGCCATCGTCGGGGGGACTGAAGCTTTCTTT. Protein: CAIVGGTEAFF. Drawing the rest from reference TRBV7-6 and TRBJ1-1, the complete variable domain is GAGVSQSPRYKVTKRGQDVALRCDPISGHVSLYWYRQALGQGPEFLTYFNYEAQQDKSGLPNDRFSAERPEGSISTLTIQRTEQRDSAMYRCAIVGGTEAFFGQGTRLTVV.

This clonotype was recorded a few times. The rearrangement uses TRBV6-1 and TRBJ2-2, with 8 bases fitting TRBD1. V gave up 4 bases and J gave up 5 bases; unmatched junction bases: 6. Germline CDR1 MNHNS, CDR2 SASEGT. The CDR3 runs 15 residues. CDR3 region: CASSGWDRSTGELFF. DNA of the CDR3: TGTGCCAGCAGTGGATGGGACAGGAGTACCGGGGAGCTGTTTTTT.

This clonotype was picked up many times. This rearrangement joins TRBV12-3 or TRBV12-4 to TRBJ1-1; the D is unclear. This CDR3 is 12 amino acids long. Deletions cut 5 bases from V and 5 bases from J, with 9 bases between. CDR3 protein: CASSPFRTEAFF. The CDR3 bases are TGTGCCAGCAGTCCTTTTCGGACTGAAGCTTTCTTT.

This chain joins TRBV7-9 and TRBJ2-7; unclear D gene. Trimming removed 1 base from V and 8 bases from J, with 12 bases in between. This CDR3 spans 13 amino acids. Germline V gives CDR1 SEHNR, CDR2 FQNEAQ (reference sequence). The CDR3 region has the DNA TGTGCCAGCAGCTTAGACCGAACCCTTCAGCAGTACTTC. It is translated as CASSLDRTLQQYF.

The chain links TRBV4-1 to TRBJ1-4; the match to TRBD1 covers 11 bases. Trimming removed 5 bases from V and 1 base from J; junction bases left unmatched: 15. The CDR3 is 20 amino acids. Germline assignment: CDR1 MGHRA and CDR2 YSYEKL. CDR3 protein: CASSMKLGTGGFETNEKLFF. As DNA, the CDR3 is TGCGCCAGCAGCATGAAATTGGGGACAGGGGGATTCGAAACTAATGAAAAACTGTTTTTT.

The rearrangement joins TRBV7-9 to TRBJ2-7; tentatively, D is TRBD1 or TRBD2 (5 bases each). Trimming shortened V by 4 bases and J by 5 bases, and 18 bases separated the two germline ends. Germline-derived CDR1 and CDR2 are SEHNR and FQNEAQ (reference sequence). The CDR3 runs to 15 residues. The CDR3 DNA sequence: TGTGCCAGCAGCTCGCCCGGGACGGGGTTGGACGAGCAGTACTTC. This codes for CASSSPGTGLDEQYF.

This clonotype has just a few counts. DNA of the CDR3: TGTGCCAGCAGCTTAGATCGCTTAGCGGGGGGAGGCGAGCAGTTCTTC. This translates into CASSLDRLAGGGEQFF. The gene calls are TRBV11-2 and TRBJ2-1; TRBD2 matches at 10 bases. The ends lost 0 bases at V and 10 bases at J; junction bases unmatched: 9. Germline V gene lookup returns CDR1 SGHAT and CDR2 FQNNGV. The CDR3 covers 16 residues.

This clonotype has at least ten counts. The rearrangement uses TRBV20-1 and TRBJ1-2; TRBD1 matches 9 bases. V shed 2 bases, J shed 2 bases, and the junction held 9 bases outside the gene matches. This CDR3 spans 16 amino acids. The germline CDR1 and CDR2 sequences are DFQATT and SNEGSKA (reference sequence). The CDR3 spells CSARPWAGQGNYGYTF. CDR3 nucleotides: TGCAGTGCTAGACCCTGGGCCGGACAGGGGAACTATGGCTACACCTTC.

This clonotype showed up many times. The V gene is TRBV10-3, the J gene TRBJ1-2; D remains ambiguous. Per the germline V gene, CDR1 is ENHRY and CDR2 is SYGVKD. CDR3 length: 14 amino acids. V was shortened by 2 bases and J by 4 bases, with 11 bases between the two germline ends. The CDR3 DNA sequence: TGTGCCATCAGTGAGGGGAAGGGAGTCTATGGCTACACCTTC. Translating gives CAISEGKGVYGYTF.

This clonotype showed up many times. This sequence joins TRBV2 and TRBJ1-3; D unresolved. From germline, CDR1 is SNHLY and CDR2 FYNNEI. V dropped 4 bases and J dropped 2 bases, with 6 bases sitting between them. CDR3 size: 13 residues. CDR3 residues: CASSVDTGNTIYF. CDR3 DNA: TGTGCCAGCAGTGTTGACACTGGAAACACCATATATTTT. Looking up the rest from reference TRBV2 and TRBJ1-3 gives the full variable domain: EPEVTQTPSHQVTQMGQEVILRCVPISNHLYFYWYRQILGQKVEFLVSFYNNEISEKSEIFDDQFSVERPDGSNFTLKIRSTKLEDSAMYFCASSVDTGNTIYFGEGSWLTVV.

The sample holds a few counts of this clonotype. J is TRBJ2-5 and V is TRBV15; D not certain. This CDR3 spans 15 amino acids. V was shortened by 0 bases and J by 3 bases, with 11 bases between the two germline ends. CDR1 is LNHNV, CDR2 YYDKDF, per germline (reference sequence). The CDR3: CATSRDFGVEETQYF. The CDR3 DNA reads as TGTGCCACCAGCAGAGATTTTGGCGTGGAAGAGACCCAGTACTTC.

This clonotype was recorded many times. This chain uses TRBV7-8 with TRBJ2-5; 9 nucleotides align to TRBD2. V was clipped by 6 bases and J by 3 bases; unmatched bases: 11. Germline CDR1 and CDR2: SGHVS and FQNEAQ. The length of the CDR3 is 16 residues. This CDR3 reads CASRPRFASGEETQYF. In DNA, the CDR3 is TGTGCCAGCAGGCCTAGGTTCGCTAGCGGGGAAGAGACCCAGTACTTC.

As regards this clonotype: A much larger clone sits a single nucleotide away, making a read error possible. The final CDR3 position lacks the conserved phenylalanine or tryptophan, pointing to a likely read error. V is TRBV18 and J is TRBJ2-1; unclear D gene. The CDR3 extends over 15 amino acids. Trimming stripped 1 base from V and 0 bases from J, with 7 bases between. Germline lookup yields CDR1 KGHSH and CDR2 LQKENI. The CDR3 reads CASSPRMSSYNEQFL. CDR3 nucleotide sequence: TGTGCCAGCTCACCACGAATGAGCTCCTACAATGAGCAGTTCCTC.

This clonotype was counted many times. The chain has TRBV3-1 and TRBJ2-1; weak D call: TRBD2 (7 bases). Trimming took 1 base from V and 2 from J, leaving 9 bases between them. Germline V CDR1 and CDR2: LGHDT, YNNKEL (reference sequence). CDR3 length: 15 amino acids. CDR3 DNA: TGTGCCAGCAGCCAAGGCGGGGGCCCCTACAATGAGCAGTTCTTC. It is translated as CASSQGGGPYNEQFF.

This clonotype came up many times. An end of the junction does not agree with germline; a read error may underlie this. J is TRBJ2-1 and V is TRBV2; TRBD2 matches 8 bases. Germline lookup yields CDR1 SNHLY and CDR2 FYNNEI. CDR3 length: 15 residues. This CDR3 reads CVSRATGGPYNEQFF. The CDR3 DNA reads as TGTGTCAGCAGGGCAACGGGGGGGCCCTACAATGAGCAGTTCTTC.

The J gene is TRBJ1-4, the V gene TRBV7-3; the D is unclear. V was shortened by 5 bases and J by 5 bases, with 9 bases between the two germline ends. The CDR3 is made up of 13 amino acids. In germline, CDR1 is SGHTA, CDR2 FQGTGA. This CDR3 reads CASSAPDNEKLFF. CDR3 nucleotides: TGTGCCAGCAGCGCCCCGGACAATGAAAAACTGTTTTTT.

This clonotype has only a few counts. This chain links TRBV11-3 with TRBJ2-2, with unresolved D. The CDR3 has 13 amino acids. V was shortened by 2 bases and J by 4 bases, with 5 bases between the two germline ends. Germline values: CDR1 SGHNT, CDR2 YENEEA. The CDR3 sequence is CASSLRATGELFF. The CDR3 bases are TGTGCCAGCAGCTTAAGGGCCACCGGGGAGCTGTTTTTT.

This clonotype came up a few times. One end of the junction is discordant with germline, which a read error may explain. The chain recombines TRBV7-8 with TRBJ2-5, with TRBD2 matching over 11 bases. The germline V gene has CDR1 SGHVS and CDR2 FQNEAQ. This CDR3 region has 14 residues. The CDR3 region is CASRLAGDQATQYF. The CDR3, as DNA: TGTGCCAGCAGACTAGCGGGGGATCAAGCGACCCAGTACTTC.